Below, one TCR beta chain is given with its context. The antigen is undetermined. This sample was taken from a study of cytomegalovirus exposure and HLA in healthy donors. V lost 4 bases to trimming and J lost 1 base; unmatched junction nucleotides: 13. The CDR3 totals 17 residues. From germline, CDR1 is SGDLS and CDR2 YYNGEE. The PCR was carried out with 60 Vbeta primers and 13 Jbeta primers. Only in-frame clones appear in the TCRdb table, and some are missing; sequencing was by immunoSEQ multiplex PCR. Here the sample spans roughly 100,000 clones, about 75% being singletons. Study-wide results and limits: A later analysis showed TCR association rates differing by HLA locus, peaking at DRB1 and lowest at HLA-C. Researchers counted around 170 TCR beta chains as cytomegalovirus-associated.

Sequenced sample: PBMCs. This receptor was obtained from a woman in her forties in good health and CMV-seronegative. The chain is built from TRBV9 and TRBJ1-2, with 7 bases lining up with TRBD1. CDR3 residues: CASSPPGGVGFNYGYTF. The CDR3, as DNA: TGTGCCAGCAGCCCCCCAGGGGGTGTAGGATTTAACTATGGCTACACCTTC. The full variable domain, its missing parts supplied by reference TRBV9 and TRBJ1-2, is DSGVTQTPKHLITATGQRVTLRCSPRSGDLSVYWYQQSLDQGLQFLIQYYNGEERAKGNILERFSAQQFPDLHSELNLSSLELGDSALYFCASSPPGGVGFNYGYTFGSGTRLTVV.